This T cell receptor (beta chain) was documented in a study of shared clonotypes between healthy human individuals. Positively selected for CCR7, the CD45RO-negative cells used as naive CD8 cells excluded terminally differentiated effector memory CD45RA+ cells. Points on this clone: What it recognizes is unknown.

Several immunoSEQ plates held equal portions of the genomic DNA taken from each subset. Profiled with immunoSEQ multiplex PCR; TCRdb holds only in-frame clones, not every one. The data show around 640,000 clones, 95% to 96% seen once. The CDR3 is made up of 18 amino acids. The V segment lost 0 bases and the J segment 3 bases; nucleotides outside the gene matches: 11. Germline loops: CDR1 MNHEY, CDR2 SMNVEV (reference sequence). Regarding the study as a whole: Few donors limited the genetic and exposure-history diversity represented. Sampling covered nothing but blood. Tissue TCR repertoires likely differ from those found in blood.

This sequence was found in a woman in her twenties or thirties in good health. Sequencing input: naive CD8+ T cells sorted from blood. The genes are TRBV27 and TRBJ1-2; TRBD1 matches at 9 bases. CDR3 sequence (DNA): TGTGCCAGCAGTTTATCGGGACAGGGAGGCCGCCGGCACTATGGCTACACCTTC. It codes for CASSLSGQGGRRHYGYTF.